This TCR beta chain was sequenced in a study of T cell responses to AZD1222 COVID-19 vaccine. For this clone: Its antigen is not known.

General study results and limits: The study identified only six AZD1222 recipients as seropositive at baseline.

TCRdb keeps only in-frame clones here, not all; method: immunoSEQ multiplex PCR. This sample has 200,000 or so clones; around 86% occur once, and the top ten carry 2.5% to 3%. The CDR3 runs to 14 residues. Per germline, CDR1 MDHEN and CDR2 SYDVKM. V lost 3 bases and J lost 2, with 9 bases in between. The sequences come from peripheral blood, collected on day 0 of MenACWY control vaccination. The TCR originated in an adult in good health. This chain links TRBV28 with TRBJ2-3; a possible D gene is TRBD2 (6 bases). CDR3 in DNA: TGTGCCAGCAGTTTCAGGGACTTCACAGATACGCAGTATTTT. Translating gives CASSFRDFTDTQYF.